This is a list of T cell receptor beta chains from one sample in a study of CD8+ T cells in alopecia areata. Using immunoSEQ multiplex PCR, the repertoire was profiled, and TCRdb retains in-frame clones only, with some absent. The sample records 150,000 or so clones, 45% to 60% being singletons. Sequencing was performed on CD8+ T cells sorted from blood, taken at week 4, from a patient treated with tofacitinib. The origin of the receptors is a human donor with alopecia areata. Both conserved end residues are part of each CDR3. Each record gives: D gene, V gene, J gene, clone size, CDR3 DNA, CDR3 protein. D genes are given only for firm matches. Not every row has a clone size; where given, it reads once, few, many or a size class.

TRBD1	TRBV13	TRBJ2-7	.	TGTGCCAGCAGCGTACGATCTAGGGGGCGTTTTAGCGAGCAGTACTTC	CASSVRSRGRFSEQYF
TRBD2	TRBV27	TRBJ2-7	.	TGTGCCAGCAGTTTTTTTTGGGGAGGGGAATACGAGCAGTACTTC	CASSFFWGGEYEQYF
.	TRBV27	TRBJ2-7	.	TGTGCCAGCAGTTTACGGGACACGTCCTACGAGCAGTACTTC	CASSLRDTSYEQYF
.	TRBV6-5	TRBJ1-5	.	TGTGCCAGCAGTTACTCGAGGCGGGCCGAGCCCCAGCATTTT	CASSYSRRAEPQHF
.	TRBV5-6	TRBJ2-5	.	TGTGCCAGCAGCTTCTGGACGGGGGAGAGAGAGACCCAGTACTTC	CASSFWTGERETQYF
TRBD1	TRBV29-1	TRBJ1-2	.	TGCAGCGTAGGACAGGTGGATGGCTACACCTTC	CSVGQVDGYTF
TRBD1	TRBV5-1	TRBJ1-1	.	TGCGCCAGCAGCTACAGGGGTCAGCTTAACACTGAAGCTTTCTTT	CASSYRGQLNTEAFF
TRBD2	TRBV5-1	TRBJ2-1	.	TGCGCCAGCAGCCACGGAGTACTAGCGGGAGGCAATGAGCAGTTCTTC	CASSHGVLAGGNEQFF
.	TRBV4-2	TRBJ2-7	.	TGTGCCAGCAGCCAAGAACCCGGGGGTAGGGTCTACGAGCAGTACTTC	CASSQEPGGRVYEQYF
.	TRBV4-1	TRBJ2-7	.	TGCGCCAGCAGCCATCCCCAGGGCCACGAGCAGTACTTC	CASSHPQGHEQYF
TRBD1	TRBV29-1	TRBJ2-7	.	TGCAGCGTTGAGGGGGACAGCTCCTACGAGCAGTACTTC	CSVEGDSSYEQYF
.	TRBV5-1	TRBJ2-7	few	TGCGCCAGCAGCCGAGTCCGGACGGCCGGAAGGTGGTACGAGCAGTACTTC	CASSRVRTAGRWYEQYF
.	TRBV5-1	TRBJ1-1	.	TGCGCCAGCAGCTTGTTGGCGAACACTGAAGCTTTCTTT	CASSLLANTEAFF
.	TRBV30	TRBJ2-2	.	TGTGCCTGGATATGGGGGAACACCGGGGAGCTGTTTTTT	CAWIWGNTGELFF
.	TRBV29-1	TRBJ1-1	.	TGCAGCGTTATACAGGAGACCTTGAACACTGAAGCTTTCTTT	CSVIQETLNTEAFF
TRBD1	TRBV7-9	TRBJ2-5	few	TGTGCCCTCGCCAGGGGGCTGGAGACCCAGTACTTC	CALARGLETQYF
.	TRBV29-1	TRBJ2-7	.	TGCAGCGTTGAGGACCTTACCTACGAGCAGTACTTC	CSVEDLTYEQYF
.	TRBV7-9	TRBJ2-7	few	TGTGCCAGCAGCTTAAGGGCTCACGAGCAGTACTTC	CASSLRAHEQYF
.	TRBV4-3	TRBJ1-2	.	TGCGCCAGCAGCCAAGAAGGAACGGATCTTGGCTACACCTTC	CASSQEGTDLGYTF
.	TRBV19	TRBJ2-3	.	TGTGCCAGTAGTATGTATCCGTCCGGGGCAGATACGCAGTATTTT	CASSMYPSGADTQYF
.	TRBV7-9	TRBJ2-1	few	TGTGCCAGCAGTCCGAGCGGACAGAGAAATGAGCAGTTCTTC	CASSPSGQRNEQFF
TRBD1	TRBV2	TRBJ2-3	once	TGTGCCAGCAGTCCGGGACAGGGTGCAGATACGCAGTATTTT	CASSPGQGADTQYF
TRBD2	TRBV27	TRBJ2-5	.	TGTGCCAGCGGAGGGACTAGCGGGTCCTGGCAAGAGACCCAGTACTTC	CASGGTSGSWQETQYF